A single T cell receptor (beta chain) is shown here with its context. Its antigen is unknown. Sequence at one end of the junction differs from germline and may be a read error. The data were taken from a study of cytomegalovirus exposure and HLA in healthy donors (dated by TCRdb to 2016 to 2017). About the study as a whole: The 670 or so repertoires of the first cohort and the approximately 130 validation repertoires were produced on the same platform, according to a later analysis. The study aimed to test whether signatures of past pathogen exposure could be identified by cataloging public T cell receptors. High-throughput TCR immunosequencing, statistical association of individual TCRs with disease status, and machine learning were combined to predict cytomegalovirus infection status. Along with the approximately 700-subject first cohort, a separate validation cohort of 120 different subjects was used.

Library preparation was by the immunoSEQ multiplex PCR assay. Per the source publication's procedure: A statistical classification framework was developed to diagnose cytomegalovirus status using the catalog of TCR beta chain sequences. Entries here come from immuneACCESS through TCRdb and include only in-frame sequences with V and J called. Some clones fail to appear in such tables; in the studies checked, an unresolved V gene covers under half of the shortfall, and the cause of the remainder is unknown. That table gives V, J and clone size, and the DNA gave D and trimming. Present in this sample are roughly 100,000 clones, over 85% of which were seen just once. The top ten clonotypes cover around 0.85% of the sample. The CDR3, from cysteine to phenylalanine, totals 16 residues. Of the read, only the CDR3 DNA is kept; its 48 bases are in frame from base 1. CDR1 and CDR2 (SSHAT, FNYEAQ) derive from the germline V gene (reference sequence).

The donors were included in the validation cohort of 90 to 150 subjects, a group kept apart from the approximately 700-subject first cohort. General study outcomes and caveats: All 120 or so repertoires were used to score co-occurrence in the validation cohort in a later analysis, because that analysis had no HLA typing for the cohort. While some public TCRs were present in many individuals, most TCR sequences turned up only very rarely across donors. Subsequent analysis determined that TCRs grouped into clusters in the first cohort also showed a tendency toward co-occurrence across the 120 validation repertoires, and 85% to 95% of cluster scores exceeded 0. Three of the identified cytomegalovirus-associated TCR beta chains were confirmed in vitro to be specific for cytomegalovirus antigens. The study listed 150 to 200 TCR beta chains as associated with cytomegalovirus. Cytomegalovirus status was reported to be diagnosed by the classifier with high specificity and sensitivity in both the original and validation cohorts. According to the authors, the approach could potentially be generalized to other disease states and immunological phenotypes.

The chain is made from TRBV7-7 and TRBJ2-2; D gene: possibly TRBD1, on 8 matching bases. The TCR comes from a woman under 30 in good health and CMV-seronegative. The sample taken for sequencing was PBMCs. The CDR3 here reads CASTLGGTGNTGELFF. Here is the DNA: TGTGCTAGCACCCTCGGGGGGACAGGAAACACCGGGGAGCTGTTTTTT.